The next 12 T cell receptor beta chains were all read from a single sample in a study of cytomegalovirus exposure and HLA in healthy donors. Primers for the PCR totalled 60 Vbeta and 13 Jbeta. Libraries were prepared by immunoSEQ multiplex PCR; TCRdb keeps only in-frame clonotypes and omits some of them. The sample has 150,000 to 200,000 clones; approximately 77% are singletons. Material for sequencing was PBMCs. These receptor sequences come from a male donor in good health and CMV-seropositive.

This clone was seen a handful of times. This chain connects TRBV10-2 to TRBJ2-2, with D perhaps matching TRBD1 (5 bases). Germline assignment: CDR1 WSHSY and CDR2 SAAADI. Trimming removed 2 bases at V and 7 bases at J, with 14 bases between. The length of the CDR3 is 15 residues. In DNA, the CDR3 is TGCGCCAGCAGTGAGCCCTTGGGGCGAGGCGGGGAGCTGTTTTTT. The encoded protein is CASSEPLGRGGELFF.

A single count supports this clone. The CDR3 DNA sequence: TGTGCCAGCAGCGTAGATTCCCAAACAGATACGCAGTATTTT. Translating gives CASSVDSQTDTQYF. The V and J genes are TRBV9 and TRBJ2-3; D gene unclear. CDR1 and CDR2 from the germline V gene are SGDLS and YYNGEE. Trimming took off 0 bases at V and 3 bases at J, with 8 bases between the two ends. The CDR3 is 14 residues long.

CDR3 sequence: CASSHRGQGAPALHF. In DNA form, the CDR3 reads TGTGCCAGCAGCCACCGGGGACAGGGGGCGCCGGCCCTCCACTTT. The V call is TRBV5-8, the J call TRBJ1-6, with TRBD1 identical over 12 bases. Germline lookup yields CDR1 SGHTS and CDR2 YDEGEE. V lost 4 bases to trimming and J lost 14 bases; unmatched junction nucleotides: 10. This CDR3 is 15 amino acids long.

Many counts were recorded for this clone. The gene calls are TRBV7-9 and TRBJ1-2; possibly TRBD1 for D (6 bases). This CDR3 spans 13 amino acids. With 2 bases removed from V and 7 bases from J, the gap between germline ends came to 11 bases. Germline V gene lookup returns CDR1 SEHNR and CDR2 FQNEAQ (reference sequence). The CDR3 sequence is CASSLLGGGGYTF. The CDR3 nucleotides read TGTGCCAGCAGCTTATTAGGGGGGGGTGGCTACACCTTC.

This chain connects TRBV5-1 to TRBJ2-3; tentatively, D is TRBD2 (6 bases). The germline V and J ends were trimmed by 1 base and 0 bases, with 6 bases remaining between them. Germline V gene lookup returns CDR1 SGHRS and CDR2 YFSETQ. This CDR3 region has 14 residues. The CDR3 coding sequence is TGCGCCAGCAGCTTGCGGGGGAGCACAGATACGCAGTATTTT. As protein: CASSLRGSTDTQYF. The variable domain in full, completed from reference TRBV5-1 and TRBJ2-3, reads KAGVTQTPRYLIKTRGQQVTLSCSPISGHRSVSWYQQTPGQGLQFLFEYFSETQRNKGNFPGRFSGRQFSNSRSEMNVSTLELGDSALYLCASSLRGSTDTQYFGPGTRLTVL.

This sequence joins TRBV7-7 and TRBJ1-2; D might be TRBD1 (5 bases). This CDR3 has 13 residues. CDR1 and CDR2 from the germline V gene are SSHAT and FNYEAQ (reference sequence). This chain's CDR3 is CAIVAGRDHGYTF. DNA for the CDR3: TGTGCTATTGTGGCAGGGAGGGATCATGGCTACACCTTC.

V gene TRBV9 combines with J gene TRBJ1-1; no firm D call. From germline, CDR1 is SGDLS and CDR2 YYNGEE. This CDR3 is 13 amino acids long. The V end lost 0 bases, the J end lost 2 bases, and 5 bases lay between the germline ends. DNA of the CDR3: TGTGCCAGCAGCGTAGTACTCAACACTGAAGCTTTCTTT. This codes for CASSVVLNTEAFF.

The sample holds one count of this clone. CDR3 loop: CASSLETARQYF. As DNA, the CDR3 is TGTGCCAGCAGTCTAGAAACGGCGCGGCAGTACTTC. The chain combines TRBV11-2 with TRBJ2-7; the D is unclear. Germline CDR1 reads SGHAT; CDR2 reads FQNNGV. The CDR3 runs to 12 residues. Trimming cost V 6 bases and J 9 bases, with 15 bases left between them.

CDR3 coding DNA: TGTGCCAGCAGCTACGGACAGGGAATTAACACTGAAGCTTTCTTT. Translation: CASSYGQGINTEAFF. The gene calls are TRBV13 and TRBJ1-1, with 8 positions matching TRBD1. From germline, CDR1 is PRHDT and CDR2 FYEKMQ (reference sequence). The CDR3 sequence is 15 residues long. Trimming at V came to 4 bases and at J to 2 bases, leaving 6 bases not matched to a gene.

The chain couples TRBV5-1 to TRBJ1-1, with 9 bases fitting TRBD1. CDR3 length equals 15 residues. The germline gives CDR1 SGHRS, CDR2 YFSETQ. Losses at the gene ends were 4 bases for V and 8 bases for J; bases not matched to a gene: 12. The CDR3 reads CASSPHRDRVAEAFF. The CDR3 coding sequence is TGCGCCAGCAGCCCACACCGGGACAGGGTTGCGGAAGCTTTCTTT.

The rearrangement links TRBV5-8 to TRBJ1-1; TRBD1 agrees at 9 bases. This CDR3 contains 14 residues. The J segment lost 2 bases and the V segment lost 4 bases, leaving 3 bases of the junction unmatched. From germline, CDR1 is SGHTS and CDR2 YDEGEE. The DNA for the CDR3 is TGTGCCAGCAGCCAGACAGGGGGTAACACTGAAGCTTTCTTT. Protein: CASSQTGGNTEAFF. Full variable domain (remainder filled in from reference TRBV5-8 and TRBJ1-1): EAGVTQSPTHLIKTRGQQATLRCSPISGHTSVYWYQQALGLGLQFLLWYDEGEERNRGNFPPRFSGRQFPNYSSELNVNALELEDSALYLCASSQTGGNTEAFFGQGTRLTVV.

This clone was seen more than once but under ten times. This chain links TRBV4-1 with TRBJ2-5; 7 nucleotides line up with TRBD2. CDR3 length: 16 amino acids. V shed 4 bases and J 4 bases; nucleotides not matched to a gene: 12. CDR1 is MGHRA, CDR2 YSYEKL, per germline. The CDR3 protein is CASSPRFGGGLETQYF. The CDR3 coding sequence is TGCGCCAGCAGCCCTAGGTTTGGCGGGGGACTAGAGACCCAGTACTTC.